This TCR beta chain was observed in a study of T cell changes during pregnancy in multiple sclerosis. V was clipped by 3 bases and J by 1 base, with 10 bases between them. Per the germline V gene, CDR1 is LGHNA and CDR2 is YSLEER. The CDR3 spans 16 residues. This table comes from immunoSEQ multiplex PCR, and its TCRdb copy is limited to in-frame clones, with some not included. The sample holds about 40,000 clones; around 93% are singletons and the top ten take around 0.58%. The sequence came from a female donor with multiple sclerosis, enrolled in a pregnancy study. The chain combines TRBV4-3 with TRBJ2-6; D gene unclear. This specimen consisted of CD4+ T cells from peripheral blood mononuclear cells, obtained in the third trimester of pregnancy. The CDR3 reads CASSHLHNSGANVLTF. In DNA, the CDR3 is TGCGCCAGCAGCCACCTCCACAATTCTGGGGCCAACGTCCTGACTTTC.